This is a list of T cell receptor beta chains from one sample in a study of blood T cells in healthy people across ages. Each CDR3 protein is one row after TCRdb ran MiXCR on the 5' RACE reads. The sample consists of 1.5 million to 2 million distinct CDR3 sequences, around 42% of them appearing once. Sequencing was done on a sample of blood. The receptors were sampled from a human donor in good health. Each CDR3 is given with its conserved first and last residue.

V: TRBV7-2
CDR3: CASSTGQGVLEQYF

V: TRBV4-3
CDR3: CASSLPRAGWTEAFF

V: TRBV3-1
CDR3: CASSWSRSSSGYTF

V: TRBV24-1
CDR3: CATSDFSGGLQETQYF

V: TRBV9
CDR3: CAGSVGLRDTQYF

V: TRBV9
CDR3: CASSVVAEMNTEAFF

V: TRBV27
CDR3: CASSWAGVNEQFF

V: TRBV12-3/TRBV12-4
CDR3: CASSLGPPDRGRKRGYTF

V: TRBV6-5
CDR3: CASGSQETQYF

V: TRBV20-1
CDR3: CSASRGGRTDTQYF

V: TRBV28
CDR3: CASSNGQTIVRPLHF

V: TRBV10-3
CDR3: CAIKRGEDQPQHF

V: TRBV6-2/TRBV6-3
CDR3: CASSSQAVPNGYTF

V: TRBV4-3
CDR3: CASSQDPAGGDLNEQFF

V: TRBV21-1
CDR3: CASSRSAYEQYF

V: TRBV4-3
CDR3: CASSQDMTGSYNQPQHF

V: TRBV12-5
CDR3: CASGSETTSTDTRYF

V: TRBV11-2
CDR3: CASRRVGYEELFF

V: TRBV9
CDR3: CASSSPRGEDYNEQFF

V: TRBV28
CDR3: CASRTGGATNEKLFF

V: TRBV10-3
CDR3: CAISHGGAYGYTF

V: TRBV12-3/TRBV12-4
CDR3: CASSSGTVNSPLHF

V: TRBV9
CDR3: CASSMNRVADTQYF

V: TRBV12-5
CDR3: CASGWPGWREIQYF

V: TRBV5-1
CDR3: CASSWGGESYEQYF

V: TRBV4-3
CDR3: CASSHREFTDTQYF

V: TRBV2
CDR3: CASSEQGISSGPLHF

V: TRBV20-1
CDR3: CSAISGGDAYNEQFF

V: TRBV12-3/TRBV12-4
CDR3: CASSPYSGNTIYF

V: TRBV20-1
CDR3: CSARTSEGKETQYF

V: TRBV5-5
CDR3: CASSPDGTRHNEQFF